This TCR beta chain was obtained from a study of control samples from healthy donors and cancer patients. The repertoire was sequenced with immunoSEQ multiplex PCR; TCRdb's copy has only in-frame clones and lacks some. The sample shows 120,000 to 150,000 clones, more than 80% of them seen only once. This sequence originates from a man aged 18 to 30 in good health. Sequenced input: blood.

CDR3 protein: CASSRQGHTEAFF. CDR3 nucleotides: TGTGCCAGCAGTAGACAGGGGCACACTGAAGCTTTCTTT. This sequence joins TRBV6-6 and TRBJ1-1, with TRBD1 matching 8 bases. Germline CDR1 and CDR2: MNHNY and SVGAGI (reference sequence). Unmatched junction bases numbered 2, after V lost 5 bases and J lost 3 bases. CDR3 length: 13 amino acids.